This TCR beta chain was found in a study of blood T cell repertoires in COVID-19 (TCRdb year 2020). Broadly, across the study: Samples from collaborators originated in the United States, Italy and Spain and spanned both the acute and convalescent phases of COVID-19. The prospective study material was composed of cDNA or gDNA derived from T cells, B-cell-depleted T cells, or PBMCs. Where available, HLA class I and class II types were obtained from metadata supplied by the sample provider rather than from assay-based typing. The repertoires were released in a freely available public database intended as a resource for research on the immune response to SARS-CoV-2. Sample metadata almost always included a de-identified subject ID, COVID-19 status, age in years and sex. Samples were obtained from the ongoing ImmuneRACE study (first 160 participants) and from 950 to 1,500 subjects provided by 6 global collaborators. The dataset comprised deeply sampled blood TCRbeta repertoires from subjects exposed to, actively infected with, or recovered from COVID-19.

TCRbeta CDR3 regions were amplified from genomic DNA by means of the immunoSEQ Assay, a bias-controlled multiplex PCR. The published analysis was carried out like this. Within the assay, amplification of reference gene primers was used to estimate how many nucleated cells each sample contained. Sequence reads were collapsed and filtered to measure the absolute abundance of every unique TCRbeta CDR3 rearrangement. For each sample, productive Simpson clonality was calculated as the square root of Simpson's diversity index over productive rearrangements. Here the immuneACCESS table is served through TCRdb, limited to in-frame sequences with V and J called. Missing clones are a known gap in these copies; in checked studies unresolved V genes cover under half, and the rest lacks a known reason. That table gives V, J and clone size, and the DNA gave D and trimming. The sample yields roughly 370,000 clones; approximately 90% were counted once. Around 9.3% of the sample is in the top ten clones.

Turning to this clone: Which antigen it targets is not known. Base qualities are not at hand, and no much larger clone is one base apart.

At the junction V is shortened by 4 bases and J by 4 bases, with 14 bases in between. CDR1 is given as KGHSH and CDR2 as LQKENI, both from the germline V gene. From the cysteine up to the phenylalanine, the CDR3 has a length of 15 residues. Only CDR3 DNA is held: 45 bases, read in frame from base 1. Participants in the prospective study were aged roughly 18 to 100 years, lived in 20 to 25 United States geographic areas, and enrolled through a virtual design. To assign participants to cohorts, the prospective study relied on clinical history that participants themselves reported in a screening survey and a study questionnaire. Recovered participants in ImmuneRACE Cohort 3 were defined by two consecutive negative NP/OP PCR tests, clearance by a healthcare professional, or resolution of symptoms. In the prospective study, whole blood, serum and a nasopharyngeal or oropharyngeal swab were collected from each participant by mobile phlebotomists. Over a roughly 2-month period, participants in the prospective study had the option of providing additional blood draws and questionnaires. Blood samples from the prospective study were shipped frozen or at room temperature prior to DNA extraction.

Overall results and qualifications from the work: The quantity of clinical and demographic metadata differed by source and by participant and was supplied without curation.

Sequenced sample: PBMCs or T cells enriched from blood (not recorded which). This sequence was found in a woman in her fifties or sixties who had recovered from COVID-19. The V and J genes are TRBV18 and TRBJ1-3; 6 matching bases give a weak D call of TRBD1. CDR3 loop: CASSLQTGGGNTIYF. The nucleotides are TGTGCCAGCTCACTCCAGACAGGCGGCGGAAACACCATATATTTT.